Described below is a single T cell receptor beta chain sequence and its context. Antigen specificity is unknown. With 60 Vbeta and 13 Jbeta primers, the PCR was carried out. Clones were sequenced by immunoSEQ multiplex PCR, and TCRdb holds only the in-frame ones, with some missing. The sample has more than 110,000 clones; roughly three quarters are singletons. The data are from a study of cytomegalovirus exposure and HLA in healthy donors. On the study more broadly: As released early, the data held roughly 85 million unique TCRs from HLA-typed donors. Notes on the study in general: The study put around 180 TCR beta chains on its list as cytomegalovirus-associated.

Each of the donors was a healthy bone marrow donor. The TCR originated in a female donor in good health and CMV-seronegative. What was sequenced was PBMCs.

The CDR3 here is CASSPLAGVEETQYF. DNA for the CDR3: TGTGCCAGCAGCCCCCTAGCGGGAGTAGAAGAGACCCAGTACTTC. The J gene is TRBJ2-5, the V gene TRBV6-5; TRBD2 agrees at 10 bases. The CDR3 extends over 15 amino acids. Per the germline V gene, CDR1 is MNHEY and CDR2 is SVGAGI. V was clipped by 6 bases and J by 3 bases; unmatched bases: 7.